The rows below give T cell receptor beta chains drawn from one sample of a study of blood T cells in healthy people across ages. Via MiXCR, TCRdb re-called the 5' RACE reads, giving one row per CDR3 protein. The repertoire includes more than 800,000 distinct CDR3 sequences, less than 35% of them detected once, and 17% sits in the top ten. Input material: blood. Source of these receptors: a woman aged 80 or over in good health. CDR3s include the opening cysteine and the closing phenylalanine or tryptophan. A D gene is named only where the DNA matches it firmly. Where a row states a size, it is once, few, many or the class of an expanded clone; other rows omit it.

v_call	j_call	d_call	clone_size	cdr3_aa	cdr3_nt
TRBV7-2	TRBJ2-7	-	-	CASSHLTESIYEQYF	TGTGCCAGCAGCCATCTGACAGAATCAATCTACGAGCAGTACTTC
TRBV7-2	TRBJ2-5	TRBD2	-	CASSLSPGGRETQYF	TGTGCCAGCAGCCTGTCCCCGGGGGGGCGGGAGACCCAGTACTTC
TRBV10-3	TRBJ2-1	-	few	CAISESGETQFF	TGTGCCATCAGTGAGTCAGGGGAGACCCAGTTCTTC
TRBV5-4	TRBJ2-3	TRBD2	many	CASSGQRGSTDTQYF	TGTGCCAGCAGCGGGCAGCGGGGTAGCACAGATACGCAGTATTTT
TRBV20-1	TRBJ1-1	-	-	CSARDVHREEENTEAFF	TGCAGTGCTAGAGATGTCCACAGGGAAGAGGAGAACACTGAAGCTTTCTTT
TRBV2	TRBJ2-4	-	few	CASSGMGLLAKNIQYF	TGTGCCAGCAGTGGAATGGGGCTATTAGCCAAAAACATTCAGTACTTC
TRBV24-1	TRBJ2-2	-	-	CATSDFRGRTGELFF	TGTGCCACCAGTGATTTCCGGGGACGGACCGGGGAGCTGTTTTTT
TRBV5-6	TRBJ1-2	TRBD1	few	CASSLGLGTGLNYGYTF	TGTGCCAGCAGCTTAGGTTTGGGGACAGGCCTTAACTATGGCTACACCTTC
TRBV6-5	TRBJ1-5	-	-	CASSPRTHGNQPQHF	TGTGCCAGCAGTCCCCGGACACATGGCAATCAGCCCCAGCATTTT
TRBV11-2	TRBJ2-7	-	many	CASSLTNTYEQYF	TGTGCCAGCAGCTTAACAAACACTTACGAGCAGTACTTC
TRBV12-2	TRBJ2-3	-	-	CASRLPRTGGVGTQYF	TGTGCAAGTCGCTTGCCACGGACAGGGGGCGTAGGTACGCAGTATTTT
TRBV5-1	TRBJ1-4	TRBD1	-	CASSPLGGQSEKLFF	TGCGCCAGCAGCCCCTTGGGGGGACAGAGTGAAAAACTGTTTTTT
TRBV20-1	TRBJ2-5	-	-	CSARIWLGQETQYF	TGCAGTGCTAGGATCTGGTTGGGCCAAGAGACCCAGTACTTC
TRBV6-6	TRBJ2-5	TRBD1	many	CASSYDRGLGKTQYF	TGTGCCAGCAGTTACGACAGGGGGCTTGGGAAGACCCAGTACTTC
TRBV9	TRBJ2-5	-	many	CASSHLVGGLGETQYF	TGTGCCAGCAGTCACCTAGTGGGGGGGCTCGGAGAGACCCAGTACTTC
TRBV6-5	TRBJ1-2	-	many	CASRPQGNYGYTF	TGTGCCAGCAGGCCTCAGGGGAACTATGGCTACACCTTC
TRBV7-2	TRBJ2-4	TRBD2	once	CASSLYPGGLEQYF	TGTGCCAGCAGCTTATACCCGGGAGGGCTTGAGCAGTACTTC
TRBV7-9	TRBJ1-6	-	-	CASSLDWVGPLHF	TGTGCCAGCAGCTTAGACTGGGTGGGACCCCTCCACTTT
TRBV6-2/TRBV6-3	TRBJ2-1	-	many	CASLKKAGYSYNEQFF	TGTGCCAGCCTTAAGAAAGCGGGTTACTCCTACAATGAGCAGTTCTTC
TRBV6-5	TRBJ1-2	TRBD1	few	CASRPGQGSTGYTF	TGTGCCAGCAGACCGGGACAGGGGAGTACTGGCTACACCTTC
TRBV7-6	TRBJ2-1	-	-	CASSLEVSGVYNEQCF	TGTGCCAGCAGCTTAGAGGTTAGTGGGGTCTACAATGAGCAGTGCTTC
TRBV20-1	TRBJ1-2	-	many	CSARGSNYGYTF	TGCAGTGCTAGGGGCAGCAACTATGGCTACACCTTC
TRBV20-1	TRBJ2-5	-	-	CSARDLTEQETQYF	TGCAGTGCTAGAGATTTAACGGAACAAGAGACCCAGTACTTC
TRBV29-1	TRBJ1-3	-	few	CSVTGSSGNTIYF	TGCAGCGTAACAGGGAGCTCTGGAAACACCATATATTTT